This T cell receptor (beta chain) was captured by sequencing in a study of vaccination effects on CD4 cells after COVID-19 (dated by TCRdb to between 2020 and 2023). With respect to the entire study: Participants received two doses of either the BNT162b2 or the mRNA-1273 mRNA SARS-CoV-2 vaccine. Cultures from other donors in the study were sequenced with the Oncomine TCR Beta short-read assay on an Illumina iSeq 100. The study compared SARS-CoV-2 spike-specific CD4+ TCR repertoires before and after mRNA vaccination in COVID-19 convalescent patients and infection-naive vaccine recipients. Altogether, about 10 COVID-19 convalescent patients and a handful of SARS-CoV-2-naive healthy vaccine recipients made up the full study.

Points on this clone: Which antigen it targets is not known. Nothing much larger sits one base from this clone, and base qualities are not available.

The ViraFEST assay stimulated PBMC with viral peptide pools and then used TCR sequencing to identify antigen-specific CD4+ T cell clonotypes by expansion. After more than nine days of culture, CD4+ T cells were isolated with the EasySep CD4+ T cell isolation kit. Negative nucleocapsid antibody results before and after vaccination confirmed that the healthy vaccine recipients had no prior SARS-CoV-2 infection. Each well held two million PBMC cultured in IMDM containing roughly 5% human AB serum, around 9.3 IU/ml IL-2 and gentamicin, along with around 11 ug/ml peptides. Half of the culture medium was replaced with fresh IL-2-containing medium on days 3 and 7. Unless otherwise noted, each peptide stimulation condition was cultured in triplicate wells. PBMC were separated from whole blood using Ficoll-Paque Plus gradient centrifugation and were then either cryopreserved at -140C or used fresh. The spike proteins of SARS-CoV-2 and of the common cold coronaviruses HCoV-NL63, HCoV-OC43 and HCoV-229E were spanned by overlapping peptide pools. Genomic DNA was extracted from cultured CD4+ T cells with the QIAamp micro DNA kit.

Library generation was performed with the immunoSEQ multiplex PCR assay. DNA from the CD4+ T cells that had been cultured and isolated underwent TCR beta CDR3 sequencing. Regarding the original processing steps: Non-productive TCR sequences were removed, reads were trimmed to the CDR3 region, and CDR3s of at least 7 amino acids were retained. The MANAFEST web app was used to identify antigen-specific clonotypes by comparing expansion in peptide wells with expansion in reference cultures. For clones to be considered positive, expansion at FDR<0.05 versus reference and all other wells, an odds ratio above 5, and a frequency above 0.1% in two replicate wells were required. Clonotypes significantly expanded in SARS-CoV-2 spike wells and in at least one common cold coronavirus spike condition were defined as cross-reactive. Using the stringdist R package, CDR3 similarity was measured by Levenshtein distance, and unrooted trees were constructed with ape in R 3.6.1. TCRdb retrieved this table from immuneACCESS and kept in-frame rearrangements only. Not all clones are present; in checked studies, unresolved V genes account for under half, and no reason is known for the remainder. The DNA was the basis for D and trimming; V, J and clone size are from that table. The sample includes about 38,000 clones, with under 70% observed a single time. The ten largest clones take up approximately 22% of the sample.

Relative to germline, V is 4 bases shorter and J is 2 bases shorter, with 13 bases between their ends. The germline V gene yields SGHRS for CDR1 and YFSETQ for CDR2. From cysteine to phenylalanine, the CDR3 is 14 amino acids long. CDR3 DNA only is kept here, 42 bases in frame from base 1. The paper's findings and limits, for the study overall: The study was limited by a small number of convalescent patients, and early post-infection timepoints were lacking. At late post-vaccination timepoints, both infection-induced and vaccine-induced clones showed marked clonal contraction, consistent with waning T cell responses. In healthy vaccine recipients, vaccine-induced clones were almost all SARS-CoV-2 mono-reactive, with only 1 of 255 cross-reactive with common cold coronaviruses.

The rearrangement combines TRBV5-1 with TRBJ2-7; confidence is insufficient to name the D gene. The source is a human donor who received a COVID-19 vaccine. This specimen consisted of CD4+ T cells from PBMCs cultured with SARS-CoV-2 spike peptides, obtained before COVID-19 vaccination. The cell subset or site label of this sample denotes: SARS-CoV-2 spike overlapping peptide pool stimulation. Read as DNA, the sequence is TGCGCCAGCAGCGTCCGGGTCCCAACCTACGAGCAGTACTTC. Its amino acids are CASSVRVPTYEQYF.